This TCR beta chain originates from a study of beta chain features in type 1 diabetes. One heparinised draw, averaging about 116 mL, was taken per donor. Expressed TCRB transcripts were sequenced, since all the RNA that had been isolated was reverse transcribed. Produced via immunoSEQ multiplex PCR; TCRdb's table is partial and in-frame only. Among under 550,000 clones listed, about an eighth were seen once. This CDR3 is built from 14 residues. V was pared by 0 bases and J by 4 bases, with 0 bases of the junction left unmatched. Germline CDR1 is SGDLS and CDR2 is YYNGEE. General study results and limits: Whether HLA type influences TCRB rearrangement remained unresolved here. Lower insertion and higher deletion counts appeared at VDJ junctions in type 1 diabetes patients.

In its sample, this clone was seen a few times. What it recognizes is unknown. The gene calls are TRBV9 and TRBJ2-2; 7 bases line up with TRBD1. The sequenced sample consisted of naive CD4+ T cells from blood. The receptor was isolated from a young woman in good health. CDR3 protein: CASSVGDSTGELFF. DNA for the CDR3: TGTGCCAGCAGCGTAGGGGACAGCACCGGGGAGCTGTTTTTT.